Presented here are 30 T cell receptor beta chains from one specimen sequenced in a study of T cells in localized non-small cell lung cancer. The assay was immunoSEQ multiplex PCR, and TCRdb's table has in-frame clones only and misses some. The data show some 130,000 clones, around 89% seen once. This sample comprised peripheral blood, obtained before any cancer treatment. These receptors were collected from a female donor over 55 with stage I lung adenocarcinoma.

The chain uses TRBV7-9 and TRBJ2-7; 10 bases map to TRBD1. Per the germline V gene, CDR1 is SEHNR and CDR2 is FQNEAQ (reference sequence). The CDR3 covers 14 residues. The trim removed 6 bases at V and 6 bases at J, leaving 8 bases unmatched. In nucleotides, the CDR3 is TGTGCCAGCAGAAGGGGACAGGGGAGTGTCGAGCAGTACTTC. It specifies CASRRGQGSVEQYF.

This clone turned up a few times. The chain is built from TRBV19 and TRBJ1-5; TRBD1 is a possible D gene (5 bases). Germline V lookup: CDR1 LNHDA, CDR2 SQIVND (reference sequence). Trimming pared 4 bases from V and 5 bases from J, leaving 9 bases between. This CDR3 has 13 residues. CDR3: CASSTGSYQPQHF. CDR3 DNA sequence: TGTGCCAGTAGTACAGGGAGTTATCAGCCCCAGCATTTT.

The chain couples TRBV29-1 to TRBJ1-2; weak D call: TRBD1 (5 bases). The CDR3 extends over 13 amino acids. The V end was cut by 7 bases, the J end by 2 bases, with 14 bases between. CDR1 is SQVTM, CDR2 ANQGSEA, per germline. This chain's CDR3 is CSGGGLGNYGYTF. CDR3 DNA sequence: TGCAGCGGGGGCGGGTTAGGGAACTATGGCTACACCTTC.

The chain couples TRBV28 to TRBJ1-2; tentative D call: TRBD1 (6 bases). This CDR3 comprises 13 residues. V gave up 7 bases and J gave up 6 bases, with 15 bases separating them. CDR1 and CDR2 (germline): MDHEN, SYDVKM. The chain's CDR3 is CASMPGGADGYTF. CDR3 coding DNA: TGTGCCAGCATGCCGGGGGGGGCGGATGGCTACACCTTC.

The V call is TRBV1, the J call TRBJ2-2. TRBV1 is recorded as a pseudogene. This CDR3 is 15 amino acids long. The CDR3, as DNA: TGCACCAGCAGCCAAGGGGAACAGACGACTCCGGAGCTGTTTTTT. This codes for CTSSQGEQTTPELFF.

The rearrangement joins TRBV6-6 to TRBJ2-3; D possibly corresponds to TRBD2 (5 bases). CDR3 length: 15 amino acids. Trimming stripped 2 bases from V and 4 bases from J, with 13 bases between. Germline-derived CDR1 and CDR2 are MNHNY and SVGAGI (reference sequence). CDR3: CASSYTRSGADTQYF. The CDR3 region has the DNA TGTGCCAGCAGTTACACTAGGTCAGGAGCAGATACGCAGTATTTT.

This rearrangement joins TRBV21-1 to TRBJ2-7; the table's D call TRBD1 went unverified against the DNA. TRBV21-1 is flagged as a pseudogene. The CDR3 consists of 11 residues. Written as DNA, the CDR3 is TGTGCCAAATTGGGGGCTAGCGAGCAGTACTTC. Its translation: CAKLGASEQYF.

The V gene is TRBV7-3, the J gene TRBJ2-5; D is possibly TRBD1 (5 bases). The CDR3 covers 15 residues. Deletions cut 1 base from V and 5 bases from J, with 14 bases between. CDR1 and CDR2 from the germline V gene are SGHTA and FQGTGA. CDR3 sequence reads: CASSLMGQGRETQYF. The CDR3 DNA reads as TGTGCCAGCAGCTTAATGGGTCAGGGTAGGGAGACCCAGTACTTC.

This rearrangement joins TRBV11-1 to TRBJ1-2; no clear D. The CDR3 has 16 amino acids. CDR1 is SGHAT, CDR2 FQDESV, per germline (reference sequence). Trimming took off 5 bases at V and 2 bases at J, with 18 bases between the two ends. CDR3 nucleotide sequence: TGTGCCAGCAGCCCACGGGAGGGCGGAGGGAACTATGGCTACACCTTC. It yields the protein CASSPREGGGNYGYTF.

The chain combines TRBV2 with TRBJ1-1; D is ambiguous. Germline V CDR1 and CDR2: SNHLY, FYNNEI. V lost 2 bases and J lost 4, with 14 bases in between. The CDR3 totals 15 residues. CDR3 DNA sequence: TGTGCCAGCAGTGAAATTCGGGGATTGAGCACTGAAGCTTTCTTT. Its translation is CASSEIRGLSTEAFF. Full variable domain (missing parts from reference TRBV2 and TRBJ1-1): EPEVTQTPSHQVTQMGQEVILRCVPISNHLYFYWYRQILGQKVEFLVSFYNNEISEKSEIFDDQFSVERPDGSNFTLKIRSTKLEDSAMYFCASSEIRGLSTEAFFGQGTRLTVV.

The rearrangement links TRBV10-3 to TRBJ1-2; D is ambiguous. V lost 10 bases, J lost 8 bases, and 23 bases lay in between. This CDR3 comprises 14 residues. Germline V gene lookup returns CDR1 ENHRY and CDR2 SYGVKD. The CDR3 protein is CANTPNPGSWGYTF. The CDR3 DNA reads as TGTGCCAACACCCCTAATCCGGGATCTTGGGGCTACACCTTC.

The chain has TRBV19 and TRBJ2-1; TRBD2 aligns across 12 bases. Germline V lookup: CDR1 LNHDA, CDR2 SQIVND (reference sequence). The CDR3 has 18 residues. The V gene end was trimmed by 5 bases and the J gene end by 7 bases; junction bases not matched to a gene: 15. Here the CDR3 reads CASSPVPSGRAKSNEQFF. The CDR3 DNA reads TGTGCCAGTAGTCCGGTCCCTAGCGGGAGGGCCAAATCAAATGAGCAGTTCTTC.

The V and J genes are TRBV7-9 and TRBJ2-7, with D tentatively TRBD1 or TRBD2 (5 bases each). Trimming left V 6 bases short and J 2 bases short, with 14 bases between. CDR3 length: 14 amino acids. CDR1 and CDR2 from the germline V gene are SEHNR and FQNEAQ (reference sequence). The DNA of the CDR3 is TGTGCCAGCAGGGAAGGGACGGCGACCTACGAGCAGTACTTC. The encoded protein is CASREGTATYEQYF.

The chain has TRBV27 and TRBJ2-7; 8 bases fit TRBD1. This CDR3 is 15 amino acids long. The junction had 15 bases not matched to a gene; V was cut back by 4 bases and J by 10 bases. Germline V gene lookup returns CDR1 MNHEY and CDR2 SMNVEV (reference sequence). CDR3 in amino acids: CASSSLAGTGAVQYF. For the CDR3, the DNA is TGTGCCAGCAGTTCCCTTGCCGGGACAGGTGCCGTTCAGTACTTC.

The rearrangement links TRBV5-1 to TRBJ2-1; perhaps TRBD2 as D (6 bases). From germline, CDR1 is SGHRS and CDR2 YFSETQ. Between the trimmed V and J ends, which lost 3 bases and 2 bases, there was a span of 15 bases. The length of the CDR3 is 16 residues. CDR3 region: CASSWPPGGPYNEQFF. The CDR3 DNA reads TGCGCCAGCAGCTGGCCGCCAGGAGGGCCCTACAATGAGCAGTTCTTC.

This chain uses TRBV10-3 with TRBJ2-7; no clear D. V lost 1 base, J lost 1 base, and 14 bases lay in between. Germline lookup yields CDR1 ENHRY and CDR2 SYGVKD. The CDR3 is 16 amino acids. Written as DNA, the CDR3 is TGTGCCATCAGTGAGTTTGTCGGAGCCTCTTCCTACGAGCAGTACTTC. This sequence encodes CAISEFVGASSYEQYF.

Written as DNA, the CDR3 is TGTGCCAGCAGCTACGGACTGTTAGGTGATGGCTACACCTTC. Translated, it gives CASSYGLLGDGYTF. The chain is built from TRBV28 and TRBJ1-2; D not certain. The CDR3 is 14 residues long. Germline V gene lookup returns CDR1 MDHEN and CDR2 SYDVKM. The ends were cut back, 6 bases at V and 6 bases at J, with 17 bases in the middle.

The J gene is TRBJ2-2, the V gene TRBV4-2, with 11 bases that match TRBD2. The CDR3 extends over 16 amino acids. Germline V lookup: CDR1 LGHNA, CDR2 YNFKEQ. Trimming at V came to 0 bases and at J to 6 bases, leaving 3 bases not matched to a gene. The CDR3 loop reads CASSQEPGLAAGELFF. The CDR3 region has the DNA TGTGCCAGCAGCCAAGAACCGGGACTAGCGGCCGGGGAGCTGTTTTTT.

This clone was observed a few times. The chain has TRBV19 and TRBJ2-7, with 11 bases aligning to TRBD2. Germline assignment: CDR1 LNHDA and CDR2 SQIVND (reference sequence). J gave up 6 bases and V 5 bases, and 6 bases lay outside the gene matches. CDR3 length equals 14 residues. CDR3 sequence reads: CASSELAGVGEQYF. CDR3 in DNA: TGTGCCAGTAGTGAACTAGCGGGAGTCGGCGAGCAGTACTTC.

The J gene is TRBJ2-1, the V gene TRBV5-1, with TRBD2 matching 11 bases. CDR1 and CDR2 (germline): SGHRS, YFSETQ. The CDR3 runs to 15 residues. The junction had 4 bases not matched to a gene; V was cut back by 7 bases and J by 1 base. CDR3 coding DNA: TGCGCCAGCGCTGTAGCGGGAGGGTCCTACAATGAGCAGTTCTTC. Its protein product is CASAVAGGSYNEQFF.

This clone was found once. The chain couples TRBV6-6 to TRBJ2-7; 8 bases are a match to TRBD2. CDR1 is MNHNY and CDR2 is SVGAGI in the germline V gene (reference sequence). The CDR3 is made up of 14 amino acids. V dropped 2 bases and J dropped 4; count of bases not matched to a gene: 4. CDR3 sequence: CASSYTSGTYEQYF. DNA for the CDR3: TGTGCCAGCAGTTACACTAGCGGCACATACGAGCAGTACTTC.

The chain combines TRBV11-3 with TRBJ1-5; no clear D. Trimming removed 5 bases from V and 4 bases from J, with 6 bases in between. Germline values: CDR1 SGHNT, CDR2 YENEEA. The CDR3 is 12 amino acids. The CDR3: CASSVRNQPQHF. CDR3 nucleotides: TGTGCCAGCAGCGTAAGAAATCAGCCCCAGCATTTT.

This chain connects TRBV11-2 to TRBJ1-1; no reliable D call. The CDR3 has 13 amino acids. Deletions cut 6 bases from V and 4 bases from J, with 12 bases between. Germline assignment: CDR1 SGHAT and CDR2 FQNNGV. The CDR3 DNA sequence: TGTGCCAGCAGGGTAGACATCGGCACTGAAGCTTTCTTT. As protein: CASRVDIGTEAFF.

This chain connects TRBV11-3 to TRBJ2-7; D gene unclear. Looked up from germline, CDR1 is SGHNT and CDR2 is YENEEA. This CDR3 has 13 residues. V dropped 2 bases and J dropped 5 bases, with 10 bases sitting between them. CDR3 sequence reads: CASSLQPSDEQYF. CDR3 coding DNA: TGTGCCAGCAGCTTACAGCCTTCCGACGAGCAGTACTTC.

The J gene is TRBJ2-7, the V gene TRBV4-1; 8 positions agree with TRBD2. The CDR3 consists of 17 residues. The V gene end was trimmed by 1 base and the J gene end by 1 base; junction bases not matched to a gene: 9. CDR1 is MGHRA and CDR2 is YSYEKL in the germline V gene. The CDR3 nucleotides are TGCGCCAGCAGCCAAGGGCTAGCGGGCGTGCTATCCTACGAGCAGTACTTC. This gives the protein CASSQGLAGVLSYEQYF.

The V gene is TRBV5-6, the J gene TRBJ2-5; 8 bases align to TRBD1. Germline loops: CDR1 SGHDT, CDR2 YYEEEE. The CDR3 extends over 14 amino acids. The J segment lost 5 bases and the V segment lost 4 bases, leaving 7 bases of the junction unmatched. CDR3 sequence (DNA): TGTGCCAGCAGCCTAGAAACAGGGGGTGAGACCCAGTACTTC. Protein: CASSLETGGETQYF. The whole variable domain, filled in from reference TRBV5-6 and TRBJ2-5, reads DAGVTQSPTHLIKTRGQQVTLRCSPKSGHDTVSWYQQALGQGPQFIFQYYEEEERQRGNFPDRFSGHQFPNYSSELNVNALLLGDSALYLCASSLETGGETQYFGPGTRLLVL.

V gene TRBV6-5 combines with J gene TRBJ2-1, with D unclear. The CDR3 loop spans 12 amino acids. CDR1 is MNHEY, CDR2 SVGAGI, per germline. Trimming removed 6 bases from V and 9 bases from J, with 12 bases in between. CDR3 bases: TGTGCCAGCAGCGACCTCGACGGTGAGCAGTTCTTC. It is translated as CASSDLDGEQFF.

The chain uses TRBV7-9 and TRBJ1-1, with no clear D. Germline-derived CDR1 and CDR2 are SEHNR and FQNEAQ (reference sequence). Trimming pared 4 bases from V and 2 bases from J, leaving 8 bases between. The CDR3 is made up of 13 amino acids. The CDR3 loop reads CASSSSGNTEAFF. In DNA, the CDR3 is TGTGCCAGCAGCTCATCGGGAAACACTGAAGCTTTCTTT. The full variable domain, in which reference TRBV7-9 and TRBJ1-1 provide the parts outside the CDR3, is DTGVSQNPRHKITKRGQNVTFRCDPISEHNRLYWYRQTLGQGPEFLTYFQNEAQLEKSRLLSDRFSAERPKGSFSTLEIQRTEQGDSAMYLCASSSSGNTEAFFGQGTRLTVV.

This chain joins TRBV5-1 and TRBJ2-7; TRBD1 aligns across 8 bases. The V segment lost 4 bases and the J segment 2 bases; nucleotides outside the gene matches: 5. Per germline, CDR1 SGHRS and CDR2 YFSETQ. This CDR3 contains 14 residues. CDR3 sequence: CASSRRTGTYEQYF. The CDR3 region has the DNA TGCGCCAGCAGCCGAAGGACAGGGACCTACGAGCAGTACTTC.

This clone was recorded only once. As DNA, the CDR3 is TGTGCCAGCAGCTTGGGTTCGACGGGCGTCGATGAGCAGTTCTTC. Translated, it gives CASSLGSTGVDEQFF. The chain couples TRBV5-8 to TRBJ2-1, with D unresolved. Germline assignment: CDR1 SGHTS and CDR2 YDEGEE. Deletions cut 0 bases from V and 8 bases from J, with 15 bases between. CDR3 length: 15 residues. The variable domain in full, with the rest retrieved from reference TRBV5-8 and TRBJ2-1, is EAGVTQSPTHLIKTRGQQATLRCSPISGHTSVYWYQQALGLGLQFLLWYDEGEERNRGNFPPRFSGRQFPNYSSELNVNALELEDSALYLCASSLGSTGVDEQFFGPGTRLTVL.